These T cell receptor beta chains were read from a single sample in a study of control samples from healthy donors and cancer patients. Data came from immunoSEQ multiplex PCR; TCRdb stores just in-frame clones and leaves some out. This repertoire shows about 90,000 clones, about nine tenths found once; its top ten account for about 4%. The sequenced sample was blood. All receptors derive from a woman aged 18-29 years in good health. Each CDR3 is given with its conserved first and last residue. The order of the fields is D gene, V gene, clone size, J gene, CDR3 protein, CDR3 DNA. A D gene is named only where the DNA matches it firmly. Clone size appears in some rows only: once, few, many, or a class for an expanded clone.

>TRBD2|TRBV4-2|NA|TRBJ2-1
CASSQDIGAGYQFF
TGTGCCAGCAGCCAAGATATTGGAGCGGGGTATCAGTTCTTC
>NA|TRBV18|few|TRBJ1-2
CASSPGLNYGYTF
TGTGCCAGCTCACCGGGGCTGAACTATGGCTACACCTTC
>TRBD1|TRBV23-1|once|TRBJ1-1
CASSHATGTGNTEAFF
TGCGCCAGCAGTCACGCTACCGGGACAGGGAACACTGAAGCTTTCTTT
>NA|TRBV5-1|once|TRBJ1-2
CASSLETYGYTF
TGCGCCAGCAGCTTGGAGACCTATGGCTACACCTTC
>NA|TRBV10-3|once|TRBJ1-4
CAISETGTTNEKLFF
TGTGCCATCAGTGAGACAGGGACAACTAATGAAAAACTGTTTTTT
>NA|TRBV5-6|NA|TRBJ1-4
CASSLGTSGEKLFF
TGTGCCAGCAGCTTGGGGACTTCGGGGGAAAAACTGTTTTTT
>NA|TRBV2|few|TRBJ1-2
CASSEAQRSYTF
TGTGCCAGCAGTGAAGCGCAGCGGAGCTACACCTTC
>NA|TRBV9|NA|TRBJ1-5
CASSPPPGSPNQPQHF
TGTGCCAGCAGCCCCCCCCCAGGGAGCCCGAATCAGCCCCAGCATTTT
>TRBD1|TRBV9|NA|TRBJ1-1
CASNTGGNTEAFF
TGTGCCAGCAACACAGGGGGAAACACTGAAGCTTTCTTT
>NA|TRBV7-9|NA|TRBJ1-5
CASSLGGDSNQPQHF
TGTGCCAGCAGCTTAGGGGGGGACAGCAATCAGCCCCAGCATTTT
>TRBD2|TRBV7-2|NA|TRBJ2-2
CASRPGGFTGELFF
TGTGCCAGCAGGCCGGGGGGGTTCACCGGGGAGCTGTTTTTT
>NA|TRBV10-2|once|TRBJ2-7
CASSDGRFAGTYEQYF
TGCGCCAGCAGTGATGGAAGGTTCGCAGGGACCTACGAGCAGTACTTC
>NA|TRBV11-2|once|TRBJ2-5
CASSLWEYQTSETQYF
TGTGCCAGCAGCTTATGGGAGTACCAGACCTCAGAGACCCAGTACTTC
>TRBD1|TRBV5-1|NA|TRBJ2-3
CASSLEGIDWTGDPDTQYF
TGCGCCAGCAGCTTGGAGGGGATTGATTGGACAGGGGATCCAGATACGCAGTATTTT
>TRBD1|TRBV4-2|NA|TRBJ1-6
CASSQTGGGSPLHF
TGTGCCAGCAGCCAAACAGGGGGGGGTTCACCCCTCCACTTT
>NA|TRBV2|NA|TRBJ2-1
CASSTGRSEQFF
TGTGCCAGCTCCACAGGCCGAAGTGAGCAGTTCTTC
>NA|TRBV2|NA|TRBJ2-7
CASRRDGFVDEQYF
TGTGCCAGCAGGCGTGATGGTTTCGTGGACGAGCAGTACTTC
>NA|TRBV3-1/TRBV3-2|NA|TRBJ1-2
CASSHGGVDGGYTF
TGTGCCAGCAGCCACGGCGGGGTTGATGGCGGCTACACCTTC
>NA|TRBV7-8|NA|TRBJ1-5
CASSLGQLYSNQPQHF
TGTGCCAGCAGCTTAGGGCAGCTCTATAGCAATCAGCCCCAGCATTTT
>TRBD1|TRBV12-5|NA|TRBJ2-7
CASGFVNRGEQYF
TGTGCTAGTGGTTTTGTCAACAGGGGCGAGCAGTACTTC
>NA|TRBV7-2|NA|TRBJ2-7
CASSTFSGSAYEQYF
TGTGCCAGCAGCACATTCTCGGGGTCCGCCTACGAGCAGTACTTC
>NA|TRBV29-1|once|TRBJ2-1
CSVEAYTRSSYNEQFF
TGCAGCGTTGAAGCCTACACTCGGAGCTCCTACAATGAGCAGTTCTTC
>NA|TRBV27|NA|TRBJ1-2
CASSYLPWGGYTF
TGTGCCAGCAGTTACCTCCCCTGGGGCGGCTACACCTTC
>NA|TRBV20-1|NA|TRBJ1-2
CSASQAGSDYGYTF
TGCAGTGCTAGTCAAGCAGGGAGCGACTATGGCTACACCTTC
>NA|TRBV6-2/TRBV6-3|NA|TRBJ2-7
CASSWLGGPTYEQYF
TGTGCCAGCAGTTGGCTGGGGGGCCCTACCTACGAGCAGTACTTC
>NA|TRBV6-1|NA|TRBJ1-2
CASSDTQVRTGYGYTF
TGTGCCAGCAGTGACACACAGGTCCGTACAGGCTATGGCTACACCTTC
>NA|TRBV3-1/TRBV3-2|NA|TRBJ2-5
CASSPFQGSGETQYF
TGTGCCAGCAGCCCCTTCCAGGGTAGTGGAGAGACCCAGTACTTC
>TRBD1|TRBV18|NA|TRBJ1-5
CASVQGAGQPQHF
TGTGCCAGCGTACAGGGGGCAGGACAGCCCCAGCATTTT
>NA|TRBV2|NA|TRBJ1-2
CASSEARQLYGYTF
TGTGCCAGCAGTGAAGCGAGACAGCTTTATGGCTACACCTTC
>NA|TRBV3-1/TRBV3-2|once|TRBJ1-5
CASSQRGNQPQHF
TGTGCCAGCAGCCAAAGGGGCAATCAGCCCCAGCATTTT
>NA|TRBV20-1|NA|TRBJ1-1
CSARGASEAFF
TGCAGTGCCAGGGGAGCGAGTGAAGCTTTCTTT
>TRBD1|TRBV4-1|NA|TRBJ1-1
CASSRSRGATEAFF
TGCGCCAGCAGCCGGTCCAGGGGGGCCACTGAAGCTTTCTTT
>NA|TRBV5-4|NA|TRBJ2-1
CASSFGGFNEQFF
TGTGCCAGCAGCTTCGGGGGTTTCAATGAGCAGTTCTTC
>NA|TRBV3-1/TRBV3-2|NA|TRBJ2-4
CASSQDNHLGDIQYF
TGTGCCAGCAGCCAAGATAATCACCTCGGGGACATTCAGTACTTC
>NA|TRBV5-4|NA|TRBJ1-1
CASSLTQVANTEAFF
TGTGCCAGCAGCTTGACGCAGGTTGCGAACACTGAAGCTTTCTTT
>TRBD1|TRBV4-1|NA|TRBJ1-1
CASSPRWGQPNTEAFF
TGCGCCAGCAGCCCAAGATGGGGACAGCCGAACACTGAAGCTTTCTTT
>TRBD1|TRBV3-1/TRBV3-2|NA|TRBJ2-7
CASSLKYRDRAYEQYF
TGTGCCAGCAGCCTAAAATACCGGGACAGGGCCTACGAGCAGTACTTC
>TRBD1|TRBV23-1|NA|TRBJ2-1
CASSLRGIVNEQFF
TGCGCCAGCAGTCTCAGGGGGATTGTCAATGAGCAGTTCTTC
>NA|TRBV10-3|NA|TRBJ1-6
CAISESCIGCQGPRSLHF
TGTGCCATCAGTGAGTCATGCATAGGGTGTCAGGGGCCCCGTTCCCTCCACTTT
>NA|TRBV19|once|TRBJ2-7
CASSIGWDDSSYEQYF
TGTGCCAGTAGTATAGGCTGGGACGACTCCTCCTACGAGCAGTACTTC
>TRBD2|TRBV6-2/TRBV6-3|NA|TRBJ2-3
CASSFRTSGNTDTQYF
TGTGCCAGCAGTTTCCGGACTAGCGGGAACACAGATACGCAGTATTTT
>NA|TRBV19|NA|TRBJ2-3
CASRSSLLSTDTQYF
TGTGCCAGTAGAAGCAGCCTGCTAAGCACAGATACGCAGTATTTT
>TRBD1|TRBV7-2|NA|TRBJ2-7
CASSLRGPLYEQYF
TGTGCCAGCAGCTTAAGGGGGCCGCTCTACGAGCAGTACTTC
>TRBD1|TRBV5-1|NA|TRBJ1-2
CASSEDRGMDYGYTF
TGCGCCAGCAGCGAGGACAGGGGGATGGACTATGGCTACACCTTC
>NA|TRBV9|NA|TRBJ1-1
CASRSQPNTEAFF
TGTGCCAGCAGGTCACAGCCGAACACTGAAGCTTTCTTT
>TRBD1|TRBV7-6|once|TRBJ1-4
CASSPRDRDEKLFF
TGTGCCAGCAGCCCCCGGGACAGAGATGAAAAACTGTTTTTT
>TRBD1|TRBV24-1|NA|TRBJ1-1
CATSDRTGRTEAFF
TGTGCCACCAGTGACCGGACAGGGAGAACTGAAGCTTTCTTT
>TRBD1|TRBV7-9|NA|TRBJ2-1
CASSLGTGSNEQFF
TGTGCCAGCAGCTTAGGGACAGGGTCAAATGAGCAGTTCTTC
>NA|TRBV3-1/TRBV3-2|NA|TRBJ1-2
CASRSDFNYGYTF
TGTGCCAGCAGATCCGACTTTAACTATGGCTACACCTTC
>TRBD2|TRBV19|NA|TRBJ2-1
CASSTSGVEYNEQFF
TGTGCCAGTAGTACTAGCGGGGTGGAATACAATGAGCAGTTCTTC
>TRBD2|TRBV4-1|NA|TRBJ2-7
CASSQGLAGAPEQYF
TGCGCCAGCAGCCAAGGACTAGCGGGGGCCCCGGAGCAGTACTTC
>TRBD2|TRBV6-6|NA|TRBJ2-2
CASRLAGANTGELFF
TGTGCCAGCAGGCTAGCGGGGGCGAACACCGGGGAGCTGTTTTTT
>NA|TRBV5-1|NA|TRBJ1-1
CASSLTGNKNTEAFF
TGCGCCAGCAGCTTGACAGGCAATAAAAACACTGAAGCTTTCTTT